One and the same sample provided the 20 T cell receptor beta chains below, sequenced in a study of graft-versus-host responses after intestinal transplantation. TCRdb's table, derived via immunoSEQ multiplex PCR, lists solely in-frame clones and lacks some. The data show about 8,200 clones, 25% to 35% seen once. Specimen: alloreactive CD4+ T cells from a mixed lymphocyte reaction culture, collected before intestinal transplant. As to subset: CFSE-low proliferating T cells sorted from roughly six-day pre-transplant mixed lymphocyte reaction (GvH or HvG direction). These receptors originate from a human patient who received an intestinal transplant.

This clone has a handful of counts. The chain uses TRBV7-2 and TRBJ1-6, with TRBD1 matching over 7 bases. The CDR3 covers 15 residues. CDR1 and CDR2 (germline): SGHTA, FQGNSA. J lost 4 bases, V lost 6 bases, and 6 bases had no gene match. In nucleotides, the CDR3 is TGTGCCAGCAGATCGACAGGGCAATATAATTCACCCCTCCACTTT. Amino acid sequence: CASRSTGQYNSPLHF. Drawing the rest from reference TRBV7-2 and TRBJ1-6, the complete variable domain is GAGVSQSPSNKVTEKGKDVELRCDPISGHTALYWYRQSLGQGLEFLIYFQGNSAPDKSGLPSDRFSAERTGGSVSTLTIQRTQQEDSAVYLCASRSTGQYNSPLHFGNGTRLTVT.

This clone has just a few counts. The chain combines TRBV6-1 with TRBJ1-6; no firm D call. V was shortened by 10 bases and J by 5 bases, with 12 bases between the two germline ends. Germline CDR1 is MNHNS and CDR2 is SASEGT. The CDR3 extends over 13 amino acids. CDR3 in DNA: TGTGCCACCCGGAGAGGGAATAATTCACCCCTCCACTTT. This encodes CATRRGNNSPLHF.

By its share, this clone is medium-sized. The chain joins TRBV30 to TRBJ2-3; the D is unclear. Germline values: CDR1 GTSNPN, CDR2 SVGIG (reference sequence). V was clipped by 3 bases and J by 6 bases, with 10 bases between them. CDR3 length equals 12 residues. DNA for the CDR3: TGTGCCTGGAGCCCCATCCCCGATACGCAGTATTTT. This gives the protein CAWSPIPDTQYF.

This rearrangement joins TRBV28 to TRBJ1-5; D call uncertain. CDR1 is MDHEN and CDR2 is SYDVKM in the germline V gene. The CDR3 sequence is 13 residues long. Trimming removed 7 bases from V and 0 bases from J, with 7 bases in between. The CDR3 nucleotides read TGTGCCAGCACCGGTTATAGCAATCAGCCCCAGCATTTT. Its translation is CASTGYSNQPQHF.

V is TRBV2 and J is TRBJ2-7; the D gene is possibly TRBD2 (6 bases). CDR3 length equals 14 residues. Germline CDR1 SNHLY, CDR2 FYNNEI. V lost 5 bases and J 6 bases, leaving 17 bases between the germline ends. As DNA, the CDR3 is TGTGCCAGCAGTCCCGGGAGAGGGGCATCCGAGCAGTACTTC. Encoded protein: CASSPGRGASEQYF.

This clone came up a few times. The CDR3 sequence is CSASEGETQYF. The CDR3 DNA reads as TGCAGTGCTAGCGAGGGAGAGACCCAGTACTTC. The J gene is TRBJ2-5, the V gene TRBV20-1, with D possibly TRBD2 on 5 matching bases. The germline V gene encodes CDR1 DFQATT and CDR2 SNEGSKA (reference sequence). V was clipped by 3 bases and J by 4 bases, with 6 bases between them. The CDR3 loop spans 11 amino acids.

This clone showed up just once. The V call is TRBV11-2, the J call TRBJ1-1; D perhaps matches TRBD1 (5 bases). The V end lost 3 bases, the J end lost 5 bases, and 10 bases lay between the germline ends. The CDR3 sequence is 13 residues long. Germline V lookup: CDR1 SGHAT, CDR2 FQNNGV. The CDR3 loop reads CASSLGHSTEAFF. CDR3 DNA sequence: TGTGCCAGCAGCTTGGGGCACTCAACTGAAGCTTTCTTT.

The chain couples TRBV5-1 to TRBJ2-3, with 12 positions matching TRBD1. J lost 4 bases, V lost 3 bases, and 3 bases had no gene match. The CDR3 contains 15 residues. The germline V gene has CDR1 SGHRS and CDR2 YFSETQ. The CDR3 protein is CASSSGQGAADTQYF. For the CDR3, the DNA is TGCGCCAGCAGCTCGGGACAGGGGGCCGCAGATACGCAGTATTTT.

The gene calls are TRBV7-9 and TRBJ2-3, with D perhaps matching TRBD1 (6 bases). The CDR3 length is 15 residues. Trimming stripped 3 bases from V and 6 bases from J, with 16 bases between. Germline V lookup: CDR1 SEHNR, CDR2 FQNEAQ (reference sequence). The CDR3 loop is CASSFYREIGDTQYF. CDR3 in DNA: TGTGCCAGCAGCTTTTACAGGGAGATAGGGGATACGCAGTATTTT.

The chain links TRBV5-4 to TRBJ2-1; 13 bases line up with TRBD2. V dropped 3 bases and J dropped 4; count of bases not matched to a gene: 1. The CDR3 is 15 residues long. Germline CDR1 is SGHNT and CDR2 is YYREEE (reference sequence). The CDR3 is CASSWGLAGYNEQFF. The CDR3 DNA is TGTGCCAGCAGCTGGGGACTAGCGGGATACAATGAGCAGTTCTTC. The full variable domain, its missing parts supplied by reference TRBV5-4 and TRBJ2-1, is ETGVTQSPTHLIKTRGQQVTLRCSSQSGHNTVSWYQQALGQGPQFIFQYYREEENGRGNFPPRFSGLQFPNYSSELNVNALELDDSALYLCASSWGLAGYNEQFFGPGTRLTVL.

This clone has more than one count but fewer than ten. The chain combines TRBV5-4 with TRBJ2-2; no firm D call. Germline CDR1 SGHNT, CDR2 YYREEE (reference sequence). V was clipped by 1 base and J by 0 bases, with 4 bases between them. This CDR3 has 14 residues. The CDR3 protein is CASSLLPNTGELFF. Written as DNA, the CDR3 is TGTGCCAGCAGCTTGCTACCGAACACCGGGGAGCTGTTTTTT.

This clone appeared a few times. The chain employs TRBV18 and TRBJ2-7, with a weak D call TRBD1 (5 bases). The CDR3 spans 13 residues. Germline CDR1 is KGHSH and CDR2 is LQKENI. V lost 1 base and J lost 3, with 7 bases in between. DNA for the CDR3: TGTGCCAGCTCACCACTCGACAGCTACGAGCAGTACTTC. Translation gives CASSPLDSYEQYF.

The chain is built from TRBV5-4 and TRBJ2-7; TRBD2 is a possible D gene (6 bases). The ends were cut back, 0 bases at V and 2 bases at J, with 9 bases in the middle. There are 14 residues in the CDR3. The germline V gene has CDR1 SGHNT and CDR2 YYREEE (reference sequence). CDR3 nucleotide sequence: TGTGCCAGCAGCTTGGCGGGGGAGACCTACGAGCAGTACTTC. This codes for CASSLAGETYEQYF.

The rearrangement uses TRBV27 and TRBJ2-6, with D tentatively TRBD1 (6 bases). Germline lookup yields CDR1 MNHEY and CDR2 SMNVEV (reference sequence). The CDR3 has 16 amino acids. V shed 3 bases and J shed 2 bases, with 11 bases lying between them. The CDR3 sequence: CASSFRGGAGANVLTF. In DNA form, the CDR3 reads TGTGCCAGCAGTTTTCGTGGGGGCGCTGGGGCCAACGTCCTGACTTTC.

This chain joins TRBV11-2 and TRBJ1-1; TRBD1 aligns across 11 bases. This CDR3 contains 15 residues. With 1 base clipped from V and 4 bases from J, the junction kept 2 bases outside the gene matches. The germline CDR1 and CDR2 sequences are SGHAT and FQNNGV. The CDR3 region has the DNA TGTGCCAGCAGCTTAGTAGGGACAGGGGGCACTGAAGCTTTCTTT. It is translated as CASSLVGTGGTEAFF.

In this sample, this clone is medium-sized. The rearrangement uses TRBV30 and TRBJ1-5, with D perhaps matching TRBD1 (5 bases). Germline CDR1 and CDR2: GTSNPN and SVGIG (reference sequence). Deletions cut 0 bases from V and 1 base from J, with 10 bases between. This CDR3 region has 15 residues. CDR3: CAWSVAGTSNQPQHF. CDR3 DNA: TGTGCCTGGAGTGTGGCGGGGACGAGCAATCAGCCCCAGCATTTT. Supplemented by reference TRBV30 and TRBJ1-5, the full variable domain reads SQTIHQWPATLVQPVGSPLSLECTVEGTSNPNLYWYRQAAGRGLQLLFYSVGIGQISSEVPQNLSASRPQDRQFILSSKKLLLSDSGFYLCAWSVAGTSNQPQHFGDGTRLSIL.

The chain recombines TRBV27 with TRBJ2-1; TRBD1 might be the D (9 bases). Trimming shortened V by 6 bases and J by 1 base, and 22 bases separated the two germline ends. The CDR3 is made up of 18 amino acids. The germline gives CDR1 MNHEY, CDR2 SMNVEV (reference sequence). CDR3: CASRTDRGLGLSYNEQFF. CDR3 DNA: TGTGCCAGCAGGACGGACAGGGGACTAGGGCTATCCTACAATGAGCAGTTCTTC.

V is TRBV7-8 and J is TRBJ2-2; 8 nucleotides line up with TRBD1. Germline CDR1 is SGHVS and CDR2 is FQNEAQ. The length of the CDR3 is 15 residues. The V and J ends lost 2 bases and 7 bases, in that order; junction bases with no gene match: 6. CDR3 in DNA: TGTGCCAGCAGCTTACAGGGGGCGGCTAACGGGGAGCTGTTTTTT. Its translation is CASSLQGAANGELFF.

Here the CDR3 reads CASSKGTSYEQYF. As DNA, the CDR3 is TGTGCCAGCAGCAAGGGGACTAGCTACGAGCAGTACTTC. The V call is TRBV21-1, the J call TRBJ2-7; the D call in the table, TRBD2, was not verified against the DNA. TRBV21-1 is described as a pseudogene. This CDR3 comprises 13 residues.

V is TRBV6-4 and J is TRBJ2-5, with D perhaps TRBD1 (6 bases). Looked up from germline, CDR1 is MRHNA and CDR2 is SNTAGT. The CDR3 loop spans 16 amino acids. The germline V and J ends were trimmed by 0 bases and 4 bases, with 15 bases remaining between them. The CDR3 nucleotides are TGTGCCAGCAGTGACTCGAGGGCAGGGGTGGGAGAGACCCAGTACTTC. This gives the protein CASSDSRAGVGETQYF.